This section outlines one T cell receptor beta chain sequence together with its context. Its antigen is unknown. This sample is part of a study of T-cell memory formation after mild COVID-19. General study results and limits: Day 15 to 85 contracting clones showed balanced CD4/CD8; later expanders leaned CD4+. The main location of contracting CD4+ clones was CM and EM, and that of contracting CD8+ clones was EMRA. Detection of some responders pre-infection suggested pre-existing cross-reactive memory T cells participated.

The 5'RACE method, run with constant-segment primers, produced TCR alpha and TCR beta cDNA libraries (carrying sample barcodes and UMIs). MiXCR, applied by TCRdb to the 5' RACE reads, yields one record per CDR3 protein. This table holds 200,000 to 250,000 distinct CDR3 sequences, 25% to 35% found once. The TCR comes from an adult woman who had mild COVID-19 (a few samples of this study predate the infection). Cell type and time point are not known. Sequenced sample: PBMCs or a T cell subset sorted from them (not recorded which).

CDR3 nucleotides: TGTGCCAGCAGCCCCGACCGCCTAGCCAAAAACATTCAGTACTTC. Amino acid sequence: CASSPDRLAKNIQYF. The gene calls are TRBV7-8 and TRBJ2-4, with unresolved D. Germline CDR1 is SGHVS and CDR2 is FQNEAQ. Between the trimmed V and J ends, which lost 5 bases and 0 bases, there was a span of 11 bases. The CDR3 covers 15 residues.